This T cell receptor beta chain was captured by sequencing in a study of blood T cell repertoires in COVID-19. Study summary: PBMCs, B-cell-depleted T cells, or T cells provided the cDNA or gDNA that made up the material.

This clone has a handful of counts. V lost 2 bases and J lost 3; bases outside the gene matches: 6. Germline values: CDR1 SNHLY, CDR2 FYNNEI. The CDR3 has 15 amino acids. How the authors handled the data: Reference gene primer amplification gave estimated nucleated cell counts. Here immunoSEQ multiplex PCR was the method, and the copy in TCRdb shows in-frame clones only, minus some. The DNA was the basis for D and trimming; V, J and clone size are from that table. Of 20,000 to 30,000 clones listed, around 95% are singletons. The clonotype originates from a human donor with active COVID-19. The donor label of this sample is uncertain. The sample was peripheral blood. V and J are TRBV2 and TRBJ2-7, with 8 bases identical to TRBD1. CDR3 bases: TGTGCCAGCAGTGAATGGTGGGGGACAGGCTACGAGCAGTACTTC. Amino acid sequence: CASSEWWGTGYEQYF.